This T cell receptor beta chain was obtained from a study of patients and donors after allogeneic stem cell transplantation. TCRdb passed the RT-PCR reads through MiXCR, listing each CDR3 protein once. The profile shows about 57,000 distinct CDR3 sequences, 13% of them singletons. The CDR3 has 20 residues. Trimming cost V 3 bases and J 1 base; bases outside gene matches: 18. The sample taken for sequencing was blood, either unsorted or a sorted T cell fraction (not recorded which). J is TRBJ2-7 and V is TRBV12-3 or TRBV12-4; 10 bases align to TRBD2. This sequence was found in a human donor who was either an allogeneic HSCT recipient or a stem cell or donor lymphocyte infusion donor (not recorded which). It is not recorded whose cells these are; they may come from a transplant donor. CDR3 loop: CASSLVPKTSGLSVSYEQYF. CDR3 nucleotide sequence: TGTGCCAGCAGTTTGGTTCCAAAGACTAGCGGGCTGTCCGTTTCCTACGAGCAGTACTTC.